These T cell receptor beta chains were read from a single sample in a study of T cells after yellow fever vaccination. TCRdb called the 5' RACE reads again in MiXCR, with one record for every CDR3 protein. The sample includes about 360,000 distinct CDR3 sequences, 6.2% of them seen just once. Here the sequenced sample was PBMCs, taken 5 days after the yellow fever booster vaccination. The receptors were gathered from a man aged 30-40 years who received the YFV17D yellow fever vaccine. Each CDR3 is given with its conserved first and last residue. D genes are given only for firm matches. Rows may omit the clone size; those that give it use once, few, many or a size class.

>TRBV20-1|TRBJ2-1|TRBD1|many
TGCAGTGCTACCGGGACAGCTATTAATGAGCAGTTCTTC
CSATGTAINEQFF
>TRBV5-1|TRBJ2-5|TRBD2|many
TGCGCCAGCAGCTCAACTAGCGGGGGTTTCCAAGAGACCCAGTACTTC
CASSSTSGGFQETQYF
>TRBV15|TRBJ2-7|.|.
TGTGCCACCAGCAGAGGGGCGGGCGGGAACTACGAGCAGTACTTC
CATSRGAGGNYEQYF
>TRBV30|TRBJ2-1|.|many
TGTGCCTGGAGTGTACGGCGGGACCAAAATGAGCAGTTCTTC
CAWSVRRDQNEQFF
>TRBV4-1|TRBJ2-1|TRBD1|few
TGCGCCAGCAGCCGATGGCGCGGGACAGGGGATGAGCAGTTCTTC
CASSRWRGTGDEQFF
>TRBV29-1|TRBJ2-2|.|many
TGCAGCGTCTCAGGGTCGAACACCGGGGAGCTGTTTTTT
CSVSGSNTGELFF
>TRBV9|TRBJ2-5|.|few
TGTGCCAGCAGCGAGACCCCGCACCGACAAGAGACCCAGTACTTC
CASSETPHRQETQYF
>TRBV20-1|TRBJ2-1|.|.
TGCAGTGCCCCAAGTCTTTCAGGAGTGAGTGAGCAGTTCTTC
CSAPSLSGVSEQFF
>TRBV28|TRBJ1-2|.|few
TGTGCCAGCACCCCCTTGTCGCGGCTACTAGGCTACACCTTC
CASTPLSRLLGYTF
>TRBV12-3/TRBV12-4|TRBJ1-1|.|.
TGTGCCAGCAGTTTGTCCAGGAGGACTGAAGCTTTCTTT
CASSLSRRTEAFF
>TRBV20-1|TRBJ1-2|.|.
TGCAGTGCTAGAGATAATGTAGGGGCCAACTATGGCTACACCTTC
CSARDNVGANYGYTF
>TRBV12-3/TRBV12-4|TRBJ2-1|.|many
TGTGCCAGCACCCGGGGATCTGAGCAGTTCTTC
CASTRGSEQFF
>TRBV11-2|TRBJ2-1|TRBD2|.
TGTGCCAGCAGCAAGTTAGCGGGAGGGCCTAGTGAGCAGTTCTTC
CASSKLAGGPSEQFF
>TRBV6-2/TRBV6-3|TRBJ2-6|.|few
TGTGCCAGCAGTTACTCAGGGGTCGGGGCCAACGTCCTGACTTTC
CASSYSGVGANVLTF
>TRBV19|TRBJ1-5|.|many
TGTGCCAGTAGTATTATCGCCGGGGAGCCCCAGCATTTT
CASSIIAGEPQHF
>TRBV5-4|TRBJ1-1|.|few
TGTGCCAGCAGCTTGGCAGGGTTCACTGAAGCTTTCTTT
CASSLAGFTEAFF
>TRBV19|TRBJ2-1|.|.
TGTGCCAGTAGTGGGGCAGGGAGGTTTAGGGAGCAGTTCTTC
CASSGAGRFREQFF
>TRBV15|TRBJ2-2|.|.
TGTGCCACCAGCAGAGATCGGTTAGGGCAGGGAGACACCGGGGAGCTGTTTTTT
CATSRDRLGQGDTGELFF
>TRBV7-2|TRBJ2-2|.|.
TGTGCCAGCAGCTTAGGTCCAGGAACCGGGGAGCTGTTTTTT
CASSLGPGTGELFF
>TRBV15|TRBJ2-7|.|many
TGTGCCACCAGCAGGGACAGACCCTACGAGCAGTACTTC
CATSRDRPYEQYF
>TRBV7-2|TRBJ2-7|.|.
TGTGCCAGCAGAGATCCGAGGGGAGCGAAGACTCCCTACGAGCAGTACTTC
CASRDPRGAKTPYEQYF
>TRBV6-1|TRBJ2-7|.|.
TGTGCCAGCACGGTAGTTCACGAGCAGTACTTC
CASTVVHEQYF
>TRBV2|TRBJ2-1|.|many
TGTGCCGCCAAGGTCGGGGACTACAATGAGCAGTTCTTC
CAAKVGDYNEQFF
>TRBV19|TRBJ1-2|TRBD1|few
TGTGCCAGTCGGGACAGGGGTCGTGGCTACACCTTC
CASRDRGRGYTF
>TRBV7-9|TRBJ2-3|.|few
TGTGCCAGCAGCTTAGAAGTCTACCCCCGGGATACGCAGTATTTT
CASSLEVYPRDTQYF
>TRBV20-1|TRBJ1-6|.|few
TGCAGTGCGGCCAGGGTGGGGACCCCCCTGGGACCCCTCCACTTT
CSAARVGTPLGPLHF
>TRBV12-3/TRBV12-4|TRBJ2-3|.|many
TGTGCCAGCAGACCCCACAGGGTAGGAAAAGATACGCAGTATTTT
CASRPHRVGKDTQYF
>TRBV10-3|TRBJ2-2|.|.
TGTGCCATCACCCCAGGCGAGGGCGGGGAGCTGTTTTTT
CAITPGEGGELFF
>TRBV20-1|TRBJ2-1|TRBD2|few
TGCAGTGCAGCCGGGACTAGCACTTTCACGGGGCAGTTCTTC
CSAAGTSTFTGQFF
>TRBV18|TRBJ2-5|.|many
TGTGCCAGCTCACCGGGACACAGGGCAGAGACCCAGTACTTC
CASSPGHRAETQYF
>TRBV29-1|TRBJ2-1|TRBD2|many
TGCAGCGTTGAAGCTGGACGACTAGCGTTTGAGCAGTTCTTC
CSVEAGRLAFEQFF
>TRBV5-6|TRBJ2-7|.|.
TGTGCCAGCAGCCTTGGGCACCTCAACTACGAGCAGTACTTC
CASSLGHLNYEQYF
>TRBV20-1|TRBJ2-7|.|many
TGCAGTGCTAGACGAAGAAACGACGAGCAGTACTTC
CSARRRNDEQYF
>TRBV11-2|TRBJ2-3|.|few
TGTGCCAGCAGCTTAGATCGGTGGACTCCCCTTAGCACAGATACGCAGTATTTT
CASSLDRWTPLSTDTQYF
>TRBV19|TRBJ2-1|TRBD2|few
TGTGCCAGTAAGGACGTGACTAGCGGCAATGAGCAGTTCTTC
CASKDVTSGNEQFF
>TRBV7-2|TRBJ2-1|TRBD2|many
TGTGCCAGCAGCTTGGGACTAGCGACCAATGAGCAGTTCTTC
CASSLGLATNEQFF
>TRBV20-1|TRBJ1-2|.|many
TGCAGTGCTAGTGGACAAGTCTATGGCTACACCTTC
CSASGQVYGYTF
>TRBV5-1|TRBJ2-7|.|many
TGCGCCAGCAGCTTGGCAGAGCCAGGCTACGAGCAGTACTTC
CASSLAEPGYEQYF
>TRBV20-1|TRBJ2-3|TRBD2|.
TGCAGTGCTAGACCCACCCCGACTAGCGGGCAGGCGGATACGCAGTATTTT
CSARPTPTSGQADTQYF
>TRBV3-1|TRBJ2-1|TRBD2|.
TGTGCCAGCGGCCAAGTTCTAGCGGTCAATGAGCAGTTCTTC
CASGQVLAVNEQFF